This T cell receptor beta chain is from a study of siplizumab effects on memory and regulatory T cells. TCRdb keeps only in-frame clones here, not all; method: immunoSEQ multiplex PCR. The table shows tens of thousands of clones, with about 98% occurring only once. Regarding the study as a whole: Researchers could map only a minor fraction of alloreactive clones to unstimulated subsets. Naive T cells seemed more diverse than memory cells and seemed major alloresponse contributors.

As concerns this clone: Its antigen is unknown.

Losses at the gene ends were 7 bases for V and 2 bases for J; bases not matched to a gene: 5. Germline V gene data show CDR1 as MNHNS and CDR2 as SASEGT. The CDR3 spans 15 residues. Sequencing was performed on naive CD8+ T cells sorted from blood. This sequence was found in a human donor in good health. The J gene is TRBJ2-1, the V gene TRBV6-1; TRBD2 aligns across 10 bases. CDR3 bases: TGTGCCAGCACTTCTAGCGGGAGCGCCTACAATGAGCAGTTCTTC. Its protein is CASTSSGSAYNEQFF.